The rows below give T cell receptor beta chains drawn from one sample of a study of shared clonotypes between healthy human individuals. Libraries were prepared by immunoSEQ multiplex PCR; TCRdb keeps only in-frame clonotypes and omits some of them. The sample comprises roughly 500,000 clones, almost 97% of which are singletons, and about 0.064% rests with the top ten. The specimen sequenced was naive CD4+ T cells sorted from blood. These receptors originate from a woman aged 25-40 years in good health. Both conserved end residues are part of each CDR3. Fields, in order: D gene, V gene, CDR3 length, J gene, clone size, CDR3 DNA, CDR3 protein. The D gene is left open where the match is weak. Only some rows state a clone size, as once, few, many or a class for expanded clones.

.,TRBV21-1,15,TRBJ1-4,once,TGTGCCAGCAGCAAAGGGGCACCTAAAAATGAAAAACTGTTTTTT,CASSKGAPKNEKLFF
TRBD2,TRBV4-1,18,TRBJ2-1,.,TGCGCCAGCAGCCAAGATGGCAGCGGGAGGGCCGTTACCAATGAGCAGTTCTTC,CASSQDGSGRAVTNEQFF
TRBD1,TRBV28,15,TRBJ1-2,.,TGTGCCAGCAGTCTCCGGGACAGGGTGGACTATGGCTACACCTTC,CASSLRDRVDYGYTF
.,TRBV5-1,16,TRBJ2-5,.,TGCGCCAGCAGCTACCTGGGACTGGGGGCGGTAGAGACCCAGTACTTC,CASSYLGLGAVETQYF
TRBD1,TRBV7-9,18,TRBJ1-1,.,TGTGCCAGCAGCCCACCGGGACAGGGCGTCGGTGTGGGAACTGAAGCTTTCTTT,CASSPPGQGVGVGTEAFF
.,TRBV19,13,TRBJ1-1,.,TGTGCCAGTAGTATTCGGGCCCAAGAAGAAGCTTTCTTT,CASSIRAQEEAFF
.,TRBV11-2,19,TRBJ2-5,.,TGTGCCAGCAGCCCCGGAGTTTGGAGGCCGATGGCCGGGGAAGAGACCCAGTACTTC,CASSPGVWRPMAGEETQYF
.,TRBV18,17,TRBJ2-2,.,TGTGCCAGCTCACCACAGGAGGCACTAGCGAACACCGGGGAGCTGTTTTTT,CASSPQEALANTGELFF
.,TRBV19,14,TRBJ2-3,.,TGTGCCAGTAGTATCAAACAGAGCACAGATACGCAGTATTTT,CASSIKQSTDTQYF
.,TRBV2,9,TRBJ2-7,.,TGTGCCTCAGGATCCGAGCAGTACTTC,CASGSEQYF
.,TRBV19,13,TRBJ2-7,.,TGTGCCAGTAGTATAGCCGGGGCGGGCGAGCAGTACTTC,CASSIAGAGEQYF
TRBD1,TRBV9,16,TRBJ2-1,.,TGTGCCAGCAGAAGAACCCGGGACAGCTCCTACAATGAGCAGTTCTTC,CASRRTRDSSYNEQFF
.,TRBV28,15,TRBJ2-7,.,TGTGCCAGCAGTTTCTCAAGCGGATACTCCTACGAGCAGTACTTC,CASSFSSGYSYEQYF
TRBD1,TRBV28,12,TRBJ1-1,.,TGTGCCAGCAGAACAGGGGGCAGTGAAGCTTTCTTT,CASRTGGSEAFF
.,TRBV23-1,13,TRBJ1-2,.,TGCGCCAGCAGTCAATCGACGGGCCGTGGCTACACCTTC,CASSQSTGRGYTF
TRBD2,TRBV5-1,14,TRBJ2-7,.,TGCGCCAGCGCATCCGGGACTAGCGGGCTCGAGCAGTACTTC,CASASGTSGLEQYF
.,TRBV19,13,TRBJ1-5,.,TGTGCCACTCATAAGGGGTACAATCAGCCCCAGCATTTT,CATHKGYNQPQHF
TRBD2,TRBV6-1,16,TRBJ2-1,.,TGTGCCAGCAGTGGGCGACTAGCGGGAGAGTACAATGAGCAGTTCTTC,CASSGRLAGEYNEQFF
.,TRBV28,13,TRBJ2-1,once,TGTGCCAGCAGCTCCTCATTACCCAATGAGCAGTTCTTC,CASSSSLPNEQFF
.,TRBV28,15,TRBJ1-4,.,TGTGCCAGCAGTGAATACAGACCAACTAATGAAAAACTGTTTTTT,CASSEYRPTNEKLFF
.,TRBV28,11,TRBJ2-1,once,TGTGCCAGCAGTTTTGGGTATGAGCAGTTCTTC,CASSFGYEQFF
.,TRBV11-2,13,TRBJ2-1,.,TGTGCCAGCAGCTTAAGGTACGACAATGAGCAGTTCTTC,CASSLRYDNEQFF
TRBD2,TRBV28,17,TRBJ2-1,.,TGTGCCAGCAGGGGTGGGGGTCTAGCGGGATATAACAATGAGCAGTTCTTC,CASRGGGLAGYNNEQFF
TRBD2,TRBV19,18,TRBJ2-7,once,TGTGCCAGTAGTTTGCCGGCGACTAGCGGGAGGGTCTCCTACGAGCAGTACTTC,CASSLPATSGRVSYEQYF
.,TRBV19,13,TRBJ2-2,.,TGTGCCAGTAGTAACATGGGGTTCGGGGAGCTGTTTTTT,CASSNMGFGELFF
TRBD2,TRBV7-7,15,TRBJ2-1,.,TGTGCCAGCAGCTTAGAGACTAGCGGCTACAATGAGCAGTTCTTC,CASSLETSGYNEQFF
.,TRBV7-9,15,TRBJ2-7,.,TGTGCCAGCAGCTTAGACCGGGAGCGACCCTACGAGCAGTACTTC,CASSLDRERPYEQYF
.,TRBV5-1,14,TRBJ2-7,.,TGCGCCAGCAGCCCGGCCGGGACCCCGTACGAGCAGTACTTC,CASSPAGTPYEQYF
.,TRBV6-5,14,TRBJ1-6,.,TGTGCCAGCAGTTACGGGGGCGGATATTCACCCCTCCACTTT,CASSYGGGYSPLHF
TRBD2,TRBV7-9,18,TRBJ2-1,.,TGTGCCAGCAGCTCAAAGACTAGCGGGAGAAGTTCCTACAATGAGCAGTTCTTC,CASSSKTSGRSSYNEQFF
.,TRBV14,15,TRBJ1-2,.,TGTGCCAGCAGCCCAAGGCCTTCGGAAGGGTATGGCTACACCTTC,CASSPRPSEGYGYTF
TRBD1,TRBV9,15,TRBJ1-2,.,TGTGCCAGCAGCCTGACAGGGCTCTGGTCCTATGGCTACACCTTC,CASSLTGLWSYGYTF
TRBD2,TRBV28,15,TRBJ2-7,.,TGTGCCAGCAGTTTAGGGACTAGCGGGAGAGGCGAGCAGTACTTC,CASSLGTSGRGEQYF
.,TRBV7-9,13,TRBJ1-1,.,TGTGCCAGCAGCTGGACGGGGGACGCTGAAGCTTTCTTT,CASSWTGDAEAFF
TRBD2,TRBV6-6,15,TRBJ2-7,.,TGTGCCAGCAGTTACTCGGGCGGGGGTACCTACGAGCAGTACTTC,CASSYSGGGTYEQYF
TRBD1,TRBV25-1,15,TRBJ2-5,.,TGTGCCAGCAGTGGCCTGGGGACAGGGAAAGAGACCCAGTACTTC,CASSGLGTGKETQYF
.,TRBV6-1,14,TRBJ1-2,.,TGTGCCAGCACCGGGGGGCAGGGGAACTATGGCTACACCTTC,CASTGGQGNYGYTF
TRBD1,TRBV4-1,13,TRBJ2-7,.,TGCGCCAGCAGCCAACAGACAGGGGACGAGCAGTACTTC,CASSQQTGDEQYF
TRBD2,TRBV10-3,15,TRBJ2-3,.,TGTGCCATCAGTGCGCCTAGCGGGATCACAGATACGCAGTATTTT,CAISAPSGITDTQYF
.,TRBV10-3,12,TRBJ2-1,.,TGTGCCACCACGAGCGGGTTGAATGAGCAGTTCTTC,CATTSGLNEQFF
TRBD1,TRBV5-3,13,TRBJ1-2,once,TGTGCCAGCAGCTTGATGGGACAGGGGTACTACACCTTC,CASSLMGQGYYTF
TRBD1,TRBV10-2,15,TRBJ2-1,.,TGCGCCAGCAGTGGATGGACAGGGGCCTACAATGAGCAGTTCTTC,CASSGWTGAYNEQFF
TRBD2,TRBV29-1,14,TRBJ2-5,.,TGCAGCGTTGATCCAACTAGCGGGTCCGAGACCCAGTACTTC,CSVDPTSGSETQYF
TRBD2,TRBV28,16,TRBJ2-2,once,TGTGCCAGCAGTTTATCCGGCGGGAGAGGCACCGGGGAGCTGTTTTTT,CASSLSGGRGTGELFF
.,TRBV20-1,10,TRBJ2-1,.,TGCAGTGCTAGAGACAATGAGCAGTTCTTC,CSARDNEQFF
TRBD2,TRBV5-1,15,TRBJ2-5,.,TGCGCCAGCAGCAAGCTTCTAGCGGACCAAGAGACCCAGTACTTC,CASSKLLADQETQYF
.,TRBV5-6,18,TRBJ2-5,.,TGTGCCAGCAGCCCTACCTGGGATATCGGCGGAGAGGGGGAGACCCAGTACTTC,CASSPTWDIGGEGETQYF
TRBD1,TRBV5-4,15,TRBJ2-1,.,TGTGCCAGCAGCTCCCCCGGGACAGGCTTATTGGAGCAGTTCTTC,CASSSPGTGLLEQFF
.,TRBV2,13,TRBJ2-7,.,TGTGCCAGCAGTATGGGGATTCCCTACGAGCAGTACTTC,CASSMGIPYEQYF